The 15 T cell receptor beta chains presented below share a single source sample, sequenced in a study of T cells in Graves' hyperthyroidism and ophthalmopathy. RNA transcripts provided the source from which TCR beta CDR3 regions were amplified. The TCR CDR3 was amplified in a first-round RT-PCR using the HTBI primer set. TCRdb re-called the multiplex PCR reads through MiXCR, storing one row per CDR3 protein. The sample carries fewer than 350,000 distinct CDR3 sequences, 18% recorded once. Sequencing was performed on blood. The receptor source for this set is a woman aged 50 to 65 with Graves' hyperthyroidism.

V gene TRBV13 combines with J gene TRBJ1-1; tentatively, D is TRBD1 (5 bases). V shed 2 bases and J shed 10 bases, with 20 bases lying between them. Germline V gene sequence: CDR1 PRHDT, CDR2 FYEKMQ (reference sequence). The CDR3 is 15 amino acids. This CDR3 reads CASSLRDLGGVGAFF. The CDR3 DNA is TGTGCCAGCAGCTTAAGGGACCTGGGGGGGGTCGGAGCTTTCTTT.

This chain connects TRBV7-9 to TRBJ1-1; no clear D. The germline CDR1 and CDR2 sequences are SEHNR and FQNEAQ (reference sequence). The germline V and J ends were trimmed by 2 bases and 0 bases, with 10 bases remaining between them. The CDR3 length is 15 residues. This chain's CDR3 is CASSLKGRLNTEAFF. The CDR3 DNA follows: TGTGCCAGCAGCTTAAAGGGCAGGTTGAACACTGAAGCTTTCTTT.

V is TRBV9 and J is TRBJ2-6, with 7 bases that match TRBD2. This CDR3 region has 18 residues. Per the germline V gene, CDR1 is SGDLS and CDR2 is YYNGEE. After removal of 4 bases from V and 0 bases from J, the junction contained 10 bases not matched to a gene. CDR3 coding DNA: TGTGCCAGCAGCCCGAGCGGGGCCTCTCTCTCTGGGGCCAACGTCCTGACTTTC. Protein product: CASSPSGASLSGANVLTF.

The V gene is TRBV4-1, the J gene TRBJ2-5, with TRBD2 matching over 8 bases. The CDR3 has 16 amino acids. The V segment lost 4 bases and the J segment 5 bases; nucleotides outside the gene matches: 12. The germline CDR1 and CDR2 sequences are MGHRA and YSYEKL. The CDR3 sequence: CASSPMRGSGDETQYF. For the CDR3, the DNA is TGCGCCAGCAGCCCGATGCGGGGTAGCGGGGATGAGACCCAGTACTTC.

This clonotype has just a few counts. This rearrangement joins TRBV11-2 to TRBJ2-6, with D perhaps being TRBD1 or TRBD2 (6 bases each). Germline CDR1 and CDR2: SGHAT and FQNNGV. The CDR3 covers 16 residues. V was trimmed by 2 bases and J by 3 bases, leaving 11 bases between them. The CDR3 is CASSLPGGFGANVLTF. The CDR3 nucleotides read TGTGCCAGCAGCTTACCCGGGGGCTTTGGGGCCAACGTCCTGACTTTC.

This clonotype was seen repeatedly, ten times or more. The chain has TRBV5-1 and TRBJ2-1; a weak D match, TRBD1 (6 bases). Germline-derived CDR1 and CDR2 are SGHRS and YFSETQ. The CDR3 is 15 amino acids. V lost 4 bases and J lost 5, with 16 bases in between. The CDR3 DNA reads TGCGCCAGCAGCAAAAATAGACAGGACAACAATGAGCAGTTCTTC. It is translated as CASSKNRQDNNEQFF.

In this sample, this clonotype turned up many times. The V and J genes are TRBV12-3 or TRBV12-4 and TRBJ2-1, with 10 bases identical to TRBD2. The CDR3 covers 14 residues. The ends lost 2 bases at V and 6 bases at J; junction bases unmatched: 1. The DNA of the CDR3 is TGTGCCAGCAGTTTACTAGCGGGGGTCAATGAGCAGTTCTTC. This encodes CASSLLAGVNEQFF.

The gene calls are TRBV5-6 and TRBJ1-2, with D unclear. CDR1 SGHDT and CDR2 YYEEEE come from the germline V gene. V shed 2 bases and J shed 6 bases, with 14 bases lying between them. The CDR3 has 14 amino acids. In nucleotides, the CDR3 is TGTGCCAGCAGCTTCTTGACCCTCGGGGATGGCTACACCTTC. Protein product: CASSFLTLGDGYTF.

At least ten counts were recorded for this clonotype. DNA of the CDR3: TGTGCCAGCGCTTCGGGGACTAGCGTCACAGATACGCAGTATTTT. Amino acid sequence: CASASGTSVTDTQYF. This sequence joins TRBV11-2 and TRBJ2-3; 10 bases align to TRBD2. The V gene end was trimmed by 8 bases and the J gene end by 2 bases; junction bases not matched to a gene: 7. Germline CDR1 is SGHAT and CDR2 is FQNNGV. The CDR3 length is 15 residues.

The genes are TRBV7-9 and TRBJ1-1; TRBD1 aligns across 9 bases. Per the germline V gene, CDR1 is SEHNR and CDR2 is FQNEAQ (reference sequence). This CDR3 has 15 amino acids. V lost 1 base, J lost 8 bases, and 8 bases stayed unmatched. CDR3 nucleotide sequence: TGTGCCAGCAGCTTAGTTGGGACAGGGTCCCTGGAAGCTTTCTTT. Its protein is CASSLVGTGSLEAFF.

This clonotype was seen more than once but under ten times. The chain uses TRBV29-1 and TRBJ1-2; 7 bases map to TRBD1. V lost 5 bases to trimming and J lost 0 bases; unmatched junction nucleotides: 6. CDR3 length: 14 amino acids. CDR1 and CDR2 (germline): SQVTM, ANQGSEA. The CDR3 sequence: CSVQPGTANYGYTF. The CDR3 coding sequence is TGCAGCGTTCAACCCGGGACAGCTAACTATGGCTACACCTTC.

The table lists this clonotype with many counts. The genes are TRBV12-3 or TRBV12-4 and TRBJ2-5, with 8 bases lining up with TRBD2. The CDR3 contains 16 residues. J gave up 5 bases and V 5 bases, and 13 bases lay outside the gene matches. CDR3 region: CASSRQAGATGETQYF. CDR3 nucleotide sequence: TGTGCCAGCAGTCGTCAAGCGGGAGCCACGGGGGAGACCCAGTACTTC.

Worth noting for this clonotype: A much larger clonotype is one base distant, so this may be a read error. Here the CDR3 DNA reads TGTGACAGCAGAATAGCGGGAGGGCCAGGCGAGCAGTACTTC. It codes for CDSRIAGGPGEQYF. V is TRBV27 and J is TRBJ2-7; 11 bases align to TRBD2. Per the germline V gene, CDR1 is MNHEY and CDR2 is SMNVEV (reference sequence). The CDR3 has 14 amino acids.

This chain links TRBV5-1 with TRBJ2-3, with 13 positions matching TRBD2. Germline lookup yields CDR1 SGHRS and CDR2 YFSETQ. This CDR3 has 13 amino acids. With V trimmed by 8 bases and J by 5 bases, 2 bases remained unmatched. The chain's CDR3 is CARTSGGIDTQYF. The CDR3, as DNA: TGCGCCAGGACTAGCGGGGGGATAGATACGCAGTATTTT. Combining the CDR3 with reference TRBV5-1 and TRBJ2-3 gives the whole variable domain KAGVTQTPRYLIKTRGQQVTLSCSPISGHRSVSWYQQTPGQGLQFLFEYFSETQRNKGNFPGRFSGRQFSNSRSEMNVSTLELGDSALYLCARTSGGIDTQYFGPGTRLTVL.

The rearrangement joins TRBV5-4 to TRBJ1-1; possibly TRBD1 for D (5 bases). The CDR3 runs to 10 residues. Germline loops: CDR1 SGHNT, CDR2 YYREEE (reference sequence). The ends were cut back, 10 bases at V and 4 bases at J, with 8 bases in the middle. CDR3 nucleotides: TGTGCCGCGGGGGGCACTGAAGCTTTCTTT. The encoded protein is CAAGGTEAFF. The variable domain in full, with the rest retrieved from reference TRBV5-4 and TRBJ1-1, is ETGVTQSPTHLIKTRGQQVTLRCSSQSGHNTVSWYQQALGQGPQFIFQYYREEENGRGNFPPRFSGLQFPNYSSELNVNALELDDSALYLCAAGGTEAFFGQGTRLTVV.